The source of this T cell receptor (beta chain) is a study of CD8 T cells in Susac syndrome. Findings and limits, study-wide: The number of individuals included in the study's TCR sequencing and HLA analysis was acknowledged as relatively small.

In regard to this clonotype: The antigen is unknown.

Reverse transcription of 0.5 to 1 ug RNA was performed with random hexamers. Across 54 Vbeta and 13 Jbeta, immunoSEQ multiplex PCR amplified TCR beta CDR3. MiXCR was run by TCRdb on the immunoSEQ multiplex PCR reads, yielding one entry per CDR3 protein. Among under 200,000 distinct CDR3 sequences, over 85% were seen once, and the ten largest hold around 0.1%. Trimming cost V 2 bases and J 0 bases, with 5 bases left between them. Germline V gene sequence: CDR1 LGHDT, CDR2 YNNKEL (reference sequence). The CDR3 has 14 amino acids. Peripheral blood CD8+ and CD4+ T cells were profiled by TCR beta sequencing. TEMRA cells were enriched by FACS, and CD4+ and CD8+ T cells were negatively isolated.

The rearrangement uses TRBV3-1 and TRBJ2-4; no clear D gene. The source of this sequence is a human donor in good health. Source material: CD4+ T cells from PBMCs. The CDR3 protein is CASSQRVAKNIQYF. DNA for the CDR3: TGTGCCAGCAGCCAAAGGGTAGCCAAAAACATTCAGTACTTC.